This is a list of T cell receptor beta chains from one sample in a study of naive and memory T cell subsets. TCRdb re-called the UMI-ligation and nested PCR reads through MiXCR, storing one row per CDR3 protein. Found here are around 160,000 distinct CDR3 sequences, about a sixth of them singletons; the top ten hold around 0.14%. Sample: naive CD4+ T cells from blood. Receptors originate from a human donor in good health. CDR3s leave out the opening cysteine and the closing phenylalanine or tryptophan. A D gene is named only where the DNA matches it firmly. Clone size appears in some rows only: once, few, many, or a class for an expanded clone.

j_call | v_call | clone_size | d_call | cdr3_aa
TRBJ2-5 | TRBV28 | - | TRBD2 | ASRRSPLAGLETQY
TRBJ2-3 | TRBV2 | few | TRBD2 | ASSEERRGLAGADTQY
TRBJ2-3 | TRBV4-2 | - | - | ASSQDFRADTQY
TRBJ2-5 | TRBV11-2 | - | TRBD2 | ASSYLGLGAGDVETQY
TRBJ2-3 | TRBV29-1 | few | TRBD1 | SGASNTGADTQY
TRBJ2-3 | TRBV7-9 | - | - | ASSLNPGRATDTQY
TRBJ2-7 | TRBV27 | few | TRBD2 | ASSFRTSEYEQY
TRBJ2-5 | TRBV5-1 | few | - | ASSTGTRGETQY
TRBJ1-1 | TRBV20-1 | - | - | SAKGRRGNTEAF
TRBJ2-3 | TRBV7-2 | many | - | ASSLSPTDTQY
TRBJ2-2 | TRBV3-1 | few | - | ASSSNQAGELF
TRBJ2-7 | TRBV18 | - | TRBD1 | ASSPGTGDIGEQY
TRBJ2-7 | TRBV7-6 | - | - | ASSWDGVEQY
TRBJ1-1 | TRBV7-9 | few | - | ASSLNLLNTEAF
TRBJ2-4 | TRBV5-1 | - | - | ASSLAGNKNIQY
TRBJ2-1 | TRBV3-1 | few | - | ASSPTSSSYNEQF
TRBJ2-2 | TRBV23-1 | - | - | ASKMGLYPWAGELF
TRBJ2-1 | TRBV6-5 | - | - | ASSGRGSSYNEQF
TRBJ1-3 | TRBV5-1 | - | TRBD1 | ASSIGTAGNTIY
TRBJ1-5 | TRBV2 | - | - | ASSTESGMNQPQH
TRBJ1-5 | TRBV7-8 | - | - | ASSSRIRGSNQPQH
TRBJ1-5 | TRBV6-5 | - | - | ASRQGINQPQH
TRBJ2-7 | TRBV20-1 | few | TRBD2 | SALVSGSPAYEQY
TRBJ2-7 | TRBV4-1 | few | TRBD2 | ASSDRTSGKSSYEQY
TRBJ2-1 | TRBV7-7 | - | TRBD2 | ASSPGLAGVEQF
TRBJ1-3 | TRBV5-1 | - | - | ASRGTGNTIY
TRBJ1-1 | TRBV6-1 | many | TRBD1 | ASSGRTGKTTEAF
TRBJ2-2 | TRBV6-5 | few | TRBD1 | ASIGGQSGELF
TRBJ2-6 | TRBV7-2 | - | TRBD2 | ASSLGEGTGGFSGANVLT
TRBJ1-2 | TRBV10-3 | few | TRBD1 | AISKNRGRGDYT
TRBJ1-4 | TRBV20-1 | few | TRBD1 | SARAGQDEKLF
TRBJ2-1 | TRBV3-1 | few | TRBD2 | ASSQDAGTSGSNEQF
TRBJ1-2 | TRBV19 | - | - | ASSRQLERGYT
TRBJ1-4 | TRBV3-1 | - | - | ASSQVVVGLTNEKLF
TRBJ1-2 | TRBV6-2/TRBV6-3 | - | TRBD1 | ASSSLGQGMRGYT
TRBJ2-7 | TRBV28 | few | - | ATMPGLFYEQY
TRBJ2-5 | TRBV27 | - | TRBD1 | ASSPPTGYIVETQY
TRBJ1-2 | TRBV6-6 | few | - | ASKWAPNYGYT
TRBJ1-1 | TRBV11-2 | few | - | ASSFRGLVNTEAF